This entry lists 24 T cell receptor beta chains sequenced from one sample in a study of blood T cell repertoires in COVID-19. Only in-frame clones appear in the TCRdb table, and some are missing; sequencing was by immunoSEQ multiplex PCR. The data hold approximately 140,000 clones, with approximately 90% observed a single time. The material sequenced was peripheral blood. The receptors derive from a man in his sixties or seventies with active COVID-19.

The chain couples TRBV30 to TRBJ2-7; TRBD2 matches at 7 bases. V shed 3 bases, J shed 9 bases, and the junction held 5 bases outside the gene matches. There are 11 residues in the CDR3. The germline CDR1 and CDR2 sequences are GTSNPN and SVGIG (reference sequence). CDR3 coding DNA: TGTGCCTGGAGCGTTTTAGCGGGGCAGTACTTC. This encodes CAWSVLAGQYF.

CDR3 DNA: TGTGCCTGGATAGCTAGGGGGATGAACACTGAAGCTTTCTTT. Protein product: CAWIARGMNTEAFF. The V gene is TRBV30, the J gene TRBJ1-1; D is perhaps TRBD1 (6 bases). The CDR3 loop spans 14 amino acids. Trimming shortened V by 4 bases and J by 0 bases, and 12 bases separated the two germline ends. Per germline, CDR1 GTSNPN and CDR2 SVGIG (reference sequence).

The chain couples TRBV7-2 to TRBJ1-4; no definite D call. This CDR3 has 17 amino acids. The ends were cut back, 4 bases at V and 7 bases at J, with 22 bases in the middle. Germline CDR1 is SGHTA and CDR2 is FQGNSA. The CDR3 sequence is CASSSTMGSGEGEKLFF. CDR3 in DNA: TGTGCCAGCAGCTCGACGATGGGTTCCGGGGAAGGTGAAAAACTGTTTTTT.

For this clone: The junction does not match germline at one end; this may be a read error. The chain uses TRBV11-2 and TRBJ1-3, with unresolved D. The CDR3 loop spans 12 amino acids. Germline V lookup: CDR1 SGHAT, CDR2 FQNNGV. CDR3 DNA: TGTGCCAGCAGCTTACGTGGAGACACCATATATTTT. Protein product: CASSLRGDTIYF.

This clone was seen more than once but under ten times. V gene TRBV19 combines with J gene TRBJ2-7; 7 nucleotides match TRBD2. After removal of 3 bases from V and 4 bases from J, the junction contained 3 bases not matched to a gene. CDR3 length: 13 residues. Germline V lookup: CDR1 LNHDA, CDR2 SQIVND (reference sequence). CDR3 loop: CASSMRGIYEQYF. As DNA, the CDR3 is TGTGCCAGTAGTATGCGGGGGATATACGAGCAGTACTTC.

The J gene is TRBJ2-1, the V gene TRBV7-2; the D gene is possibly TRBD1 (6 bases). The germline CDR1 and CDR2 sequences are SGHTA and FQGNSA. V dropped 1 base and J dropped 7 bases, with 14 bases sitting between them. There are 15 residues in the CDR3. The chain's CDR3 is CASSLGPGRGNEQFF. The CDR3 DNA follows: TGTGCCAGCAGCTTAGGCCCGGGCAGGGGAAATGAGCAGTTCTTC.

The chain combines TRBV9 with TRBJ1-3; D is unresolved. The germline V and J ends were trimmed by 0 bases and 6 bases, with 10 bases remaining between them. The CDR3 length is 14 residues. Germline values: CDR1 SGDLS, CDR2 YYNGEE. The CDR3 DNA follows: TGTGCCAGCAGCGTAGGGGTGGAGAAAAACACCATATATTTT. Translating gives CASSVGVEKNTIYF.

The rearrangement uses TRBV3-1 (or the pseudogene TRBV3-2) and TRBJ2-7; 11 nucleotides align to TRBD2. V was pared by 4 bases and J by 4 bases, with 6 bases of the junction left unmatched. The CDR3 has 15 amino acids. Germline CDR1 and CDR2: LGHDT and YNNKEL (reference sequence). The CDR3 bases are TGTGCCAGCAGCCGTAGGACTAGCGGGCCGTACGAGCAGTACTTC. Translation gives CASSRRTSGPYEQYF.

This chain joins TRBV24-1 and TRBJ2-3, with TRBD1 matching over 7 bases. In germline, CDR1 is KGHDR, CDR2 SFDVKD. The length of the CDR3 is 15 residues. V dropped 4 bases and J dropped 2; count of bases not matched to a gene: 5. The CDR3 here is CATSDPGQYTDTQYF. CDR3 sequence (DNA): TGTGCCACCAGTGACCCGGGACAGTACACAGATACGCAGTATTTT.

The chain links TRBV12-3 or TRBV12-4 to TRBJ1-1; TRBD1 might be the D (5 bases). The V end was cut by 5 bases, the J end by 3 bases, with 10 bases between. This CDR3 has 13 residues. The CDR3 loop reads CASSQDTYTEAFF. In DNA, the CDR3 is TGTGCCAGCAGTCAGGACACGTACACTGAAGCTTTCTTT.

This clone came up a few times. The V gene is TRBV19, the J gene TRBJ1-5; the D gene is possibly TRBD1 (6 bases). From germline, CDR1 is LNHDA and CDR2 SQIVND (reference sequence). Trimming removed 10 bases at V and 2 bases at J, with 18 bases between. This CDR3 has 15 amino acids. The CDR3 coding sequence is TGTGCCACCCTACCACAGGGCCTAGGCAATCAGCCCCAGCATTTT. Protein: CATLPQGLGNQPQHF.

The chain employs TRBV18 and TRBJ1-3; 10 bases match TRBD1. The CDR3 consists of 15 residues. Germline V gene sequence: CDR1 KGHSH, CDR2 LQKENI. The V segment lost 4 bases and the J segment 4 bases; nucleotides outside the gene matches: 4. In nucleotides, the CDR3 is TGTGCCAGCTCACAAGACAGGGGGCAAGGAAACACCATATATTTT. Protein: CASSQDRGQGNTIYF.

The rearrangement uses TRBV28 and TRBJ2-1; possibly TRBD1 for D (6 bases). V lost 6 bases and J lost 0, with 18 bases in between. Per the germline V gene, CDR1 is MDHEN and CDR2 is SYDVKM. This CDR3 comprises 17 residues. For the CDR3, the DNA is TGTGCCAGCAGCCTTCCAGGACAGCAAAGCTCCTACAATGAGCAGTTCTTC. Translating it yields CASSLPGQQSSYNEQFF.

This clone appeared once. The gene calls are TRBV7-9 and TRBJ1-4; TRBD1 matches at 11 bases. Germline V CDR1 and CDR2: SEHNR, FQNEAQ (reference sequence). There are 17 residues in the CDR3. J was trimmed by 1 base and V by 5 bases; bases with no gene match: 6. CDR3 residues: CASSNRDRGKTNEKLFF. CDR3 sequence (DNA): TGTGCCAGCAGCAACCGGGACAGGGGGAAAACTAATGAAAAACTGTTTTTT.

This clone was seen once. This sequence joins TRBV2 and TRBJ2-1; 11 bases line up with TRBD1. V shed 11 bases, J shed 6 bases, and the junction held 21 bases outside the gene matches. Germline assignment: CDR1 SNHLY and CDR2 FYNNEI. The length of the CDR3 is 18 residues. The CDR3 region has the DNA TGTGCCCCATTGGACAGGGGGCCCCGGGAGGAAGGGTTCAATGAGCAGTTCTTC. This codes for CAPLDRGPREEGFNEQFF.

The genes are TRBV27 and TRBJ2-7, with D possibly TRBD2 on 5 matching bases. CDR1 is MNHEY, CDR2 SMNVEV, per germline (reference sequence). The CDR3 has 14 residues. The V end lost 6 bases, the J end lost 0 bases, and 12 bases lay between the germline ends. Here the CDR3 reads CASRPTRASYEQYF. The CDR3 DNA follows: TGTGCCAGCAGGCCTACTAGAGCCTCCTACGAGCAGTACTTC.

J is TRBJ2-5 and V is TRBV5-4; TRBD1 matches at 9 bases. The CDR3 consists of 14 residues. J lost 1 base, V lost 2 bases, and 0 bases had no gene match. Germline CDR1 reads SGHNT; CDR2 reads YYREEE (reference sequence). The CDR3 nucleotides read TGTGCCAGCAGCTTACAGGGGGCCCAAGAGACCCAGTACTTC. The encoded protein is CASSLQGAQETQYF.

This chain uses TRBV2 with TRBJ2-1; 10 nucleotides align to TRBD2. Germline CDR1 reads SNHLY; CDR2 reads FYNNEI. The CDR3 runs to 15 residues. V shed 7 bases and J 5 bases; nucleotides not matched to a gene: 8. The CDR3 nucleotides read TGTGCCAGCACCCAAGCGGGAGGGCTTCACAATGAGCAGTTCTTC. This translates into CASTQAGGLHNEQFF.

The chain has TRBV28 and TRBJ2-7; D may be TRBD1 (6 bases). Germline V gene lookup returns CDR1 MDHEN and CDR2 SYDVKM. Trimming took off 5 bases at V and 7 bases at J, with 18 bases between the two ends. The CDR3 is 14 residues long. CDR3 sequence (DNA): TGTGCCAGCAGTAAAGGGGGTAGTACGAGAGAGCAGTACTTC. Its protein product is CASSKGGSTREQYF.

The chain combines TRBV27 with TRBJ2-1; TRBD1 matches 9 bases. This CDR3 has 16 residues. After removal of 4 bases from V and 5 bases from J, the junction contained 9 bases not matched to a gene. CDR1 and CDR2 (germline): MNHEY, SMNVEV (reference sequence). The CDR3 region is CASSSPTGTGNNEQFF. In DNA, the CDR3 is TGTGCCAGCAGTTCGCCCACCGGGACAGGGAACAATGAGCAGTTCTTC.

This chain joins TRBV6-5 and TRBJ2-1; 7 bases map to TRBD1. The CDR3 is 16 amino acids. The germline V gene has CDR1 MNHEY and CDR2 SVGAGI. With 0 bases clipped from V and 0 bases from J, the junction kept 2 bases outside the gene matches. The CDR3 region has the DNA TGTGCCAGCAGTTACTCCCGACAGGGCTCCTACAATGAGCAGTTCTTC. The encoded protein is CASSYSRQGSYNEQFF.

The J gene is TRBJ1-2, the V gene TRBV7-9; 8 bases line up with TRBD1. The CDR3 covers 13 residues. V was clipped by 5 bases and J by 4 bases; unmatched bases: 3. Germline V lookup: CDR1 SEHNR, CDR2 FQNEAQ (reference sequence). CDR3 residues: CASSQGAGYGYTF. CDR3 bases: TGTGCCAGCAGCCAGGGGGCCGGCTATGGCTACACCTTC.

The chain employs TRBV7-3 and TRBJ2-1; tentatively, D is TRBD2 (5 bases). Per the germline V gene, CDR1 is SGHTA and CDR2 is FQGTGA. The CDR3 covers 15 residues. Trimming took 5 bases from V and 4 from J, leaving 15 bases between them. In DNA form, the CDR3 reads TGTGCCAGCAGCCAAGGGAGCTCGGGGTACAATGAGCAGTTCTTC. Translation gives CASSQGSSGYNEQFF.

The CDR3 DNA sequence: TGTGCCAGCAGCGCCCCTCGAGAGGGCTACACCTTC. Its protein is CASSAPREGYTF. The V gene is TRBV9, the J gene TRBJ1-2; D uncertain. V was trimmed by 3 bases and J by 8 bases, leaving 11 bases between them. CDR1 and CDR2 from the germline V gene are SGDLS and YYNGEE. The CDR3 contains 12 residues. Using reference TRBV9 and TRBJ1-2 for the parts outside the CDR3, the full variable domain is DSGVTQTPKHLITATGQRVTLRCSPRSGDLSVYWYQQSLDQGLQFLIQYYNGEERAKGNILERFSAQQFPDLHSELNLSSLELGDSALYFCASSAPREGYTFGSGTRLTVV.